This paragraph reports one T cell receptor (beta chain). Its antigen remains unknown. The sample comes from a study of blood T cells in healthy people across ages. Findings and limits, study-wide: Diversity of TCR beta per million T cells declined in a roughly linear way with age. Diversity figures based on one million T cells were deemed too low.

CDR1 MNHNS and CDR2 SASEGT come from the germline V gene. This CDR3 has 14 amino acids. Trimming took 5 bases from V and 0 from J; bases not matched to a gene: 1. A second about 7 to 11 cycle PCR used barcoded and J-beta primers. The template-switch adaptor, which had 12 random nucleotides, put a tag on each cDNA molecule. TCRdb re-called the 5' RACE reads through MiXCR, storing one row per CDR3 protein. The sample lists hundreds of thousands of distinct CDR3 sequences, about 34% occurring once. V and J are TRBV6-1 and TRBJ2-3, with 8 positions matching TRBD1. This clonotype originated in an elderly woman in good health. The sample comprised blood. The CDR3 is CASSHRGSTDTQYF. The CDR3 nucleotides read TGTGCCAGCAGTCACAGGGGGAGCACAGATACGCAGTATTTT.